The TCR beta chain described here comes from a study of T cell repertoires in cytomegalovirus infection. The wider study: Recently identified HLA-C-restricted CMV epitopes were used, and well-studied HLA-B-restricted CMV epitopes were used as well. TCR beta signatures that were public indicated CMV infection and matching HLA type.

TCRdb reprocessed the reads via MiXCR and lists one record per CDR3 protein. The sample consists of a few hundred thousand distinct CDR3 sequences, under 45% of them appearing once. The study's findings and limits: Pooled public TCR beta family frequency picked out CMV carriers with the relevant HLA. HLA-C-restricted CMV clonotypes gave the most frequent clonotype in two of eight donors.

Germline CDR1 DFQATT, CDR2 SNEGSKA (reference sequence). V lost 3 bases and J lost 5, with 19 bases in between. The CDR3 loop spans 15 amino acids. To note about this clonotype: The antigen is unknown.

This receptor was identified in a human donor in good health (CMV status not recorded). Some clones in this sample may be carry-over from other donors' samples. The sequencing used cultured PBMCs, collected from culture after CMV antigen stimulation. The V call is TRBV20-1, the J call TRBJ2-5; tentative D call: TRBD2 (5 bases). CDR3 bases: TGCAGTGCTAGGCGGACCGCGGGCCGGTTCGAGACCCAGTACTTC. Translating it yields CSARRTAGRFETQYF.